The 18 T cell receptor beta chains given below trace back to one sample, sequenced in a study of T cell responses to AZD1222 COVID-19 vaccine. Profiling relied on immunoSEQ multiplex PCR, and the TCRdb table lists in-frame clones only, not all of them. The repertoire includes around 20,000 clones, roughly 84% of them detected once, and 16% sits in the top ten. Sequencing used peripheral blood, obtained 28 days after the second AZD1222 dose. The source is an adult who received the AZD1222 COVID-19 vaccine.

This chain links TRBV19 with TRBJ2-1, with a tentative D call TRBD1 (5 bases). The CDR3 has 14 residues. Germline CDR1 and CDR2: LNHDA and SQIVND (reference sequence). V was pared by 1 base and J by 7 bases, with 11 bases between. In DNA form, the CDR3 reads TGTGCCAGTAGTATAGGCAGGGTGGGGAATGAGCAGTTCTTC. Translated, it gives CASSIGRVGNEQFF.

The chain uses TRBV7-2 and TRBJ1-6, with D tentatively TRBD1 (5 bases). V dropped 4 bases and J dropped 6 bases, with 10 bases sitting between them. The V gene's germline CDR1 is SGHTA and CDR2 FQGNSA. The CDR3 contains 14 residues. The CDR3 DNA is TGTGCCAGCAGCTCCGAGAGGGGTAATTCACCCCTCCACTTT. It is translated as CASSSERGNSPLHF.

This clone came up once. The chain recombines TRBV7-2 with TRBJ2-3; D is unclear. V was cut by 1 base and J by 3 bases, with 11 bases left in between. This CDR3 has 15 amino acids. Germline CDR1 is SGHTA and CDR2 is FQGNSA. The CDR3 DNA sequence: TGTGCCAGCAGCTTAGTGGCCCCGCCGACAGATACGCAGTATTTT. Its translation is CASSLVAPPTDTQYF. The full variable domain, its missing parts supplied by reference TRBV7-2 and TRBJ2-3, is GAGVSQSPSNKVTEKGKDVELRCDPISGHTALYWYRQSLGQGLEFLIYFQGNSAPDKSGLPSDRFSAERTGGSVSTLTIQRTQQEDSAVYLCASSLVAPPTDTQYFGPGTRLTVL.

This chain connects TRBV7-2 to TRBJ2-1; TRBD2 matches 11 bases. Trimming took 6 bases from V and 9 from J; bases not matched to a gene: 10. This CDR3 has 15 residues. Germline CDR1 SGHTA, CDR2 FQGNSA. CDR3 sequence reads: CASRPGLAGITEQFF. In nucleotides, the CDR3 is TGTGCCAGCAGACCCGGACTAGCGGGTATTACTGAGCAGTTCTTC.

J is TRBJ1-6 and V is TRBV5-6; D remains unclear. The germline CDR1 and CDR2 sequences are SGHDT and YYEEEE. Trimming took 0 bases from V and 7 from J, leaving 11 bases between them. The CDR3 runs 15 residues. CDR3 coding DNA: TGTGCCAGCAGCTTGGACCTATCGACAAATTCACCCCTCCACTTT. Translation gives CASSLDLSTNSPLHF. The full variable domain, rest sourced from reference TRBV5-6 and TRBJ1-6, is DAGVTQSPTHLIKTRGQQVTLRCSPKSGHDTVSWYQQALGQGPQFIFQYYEEEERQRGNFPDRFSGHQFPNYSSELNVNALLLGDSALYLCASSLDLSTNSPLHFGNGTRLTVT.

CDR3 bases: TGTGCCAGCAGGCCAGGGACTAGCGGAGAGGGGGAGACCCAGTACTTC. Its protein is CASRPGTSGEGETQYF. This rearrangement joins TRBV2 to TRBJ2-5; TRBD2 matches 11 bases. V gave up 6 bases and J gave up 5 bases; unmatched junction bases: 11. The CDR3 spans 16 residues. CDR1 and CDR2 from the germline V gene are SNHLY and FYNNEI.

This chain links TRBV6-5 with TRBJ2-3, with 7 bases lining up with TRBD2. Germline V gives CDR1 MNHEY, CDR2 SVGAGI. The CDR3 consists of 15 residues. The J segment lost 6 bases and the V segment lost 2 bases, leaving 8 bases of the junction unmatched. CDR3 nucleotide sequence: TGTGCCAGCAGTTACGTGGCGCCGCGGGGGGATACGCAGTATTTT. Translating gives CASSYVAPRGDTQYF.

This rearrangement joins TRBV6-5 to TRBJ2-3; D gene ambiguous. From germline, CDR1 is MNHEY and CDR2 SVGAGI. Trimming stripped 5 bases from V and 6 bases from J, with 9 bases between. The CDR3 runs to 12 residues. The CDR3, as DNA: TGTGCCAGCAGTCGGAGTCCGGATACGCAGTATTTT. Protein product: CASSRSPDTQYF.

The chain employs TRBV19 and TRBJ1-2; 8 nucleotides agree with TRBD1. This CDR3 is built from 15 residues. V trimming: 5 bases; J trimming: 0 bases; junction bases outside the gene matches: 5. Germline V gene sequence: CDR1 LNHDA, CDR2 SQIVND (reference sequence). In nucleotides, the CDR3 is TGTGCCAGTAGTTACCGGGACAGGACTAACTATGGCTACACCTTC. The encoded protein is CASSYRDRTNYGYTF.

A single count supports this clone. The V call is TRBV7-9, the J call TRBJ2-1; 14 bases are a match to TRBD2. V was clipped by 5 bases and J by 3 bases; unmatched bases: 6. CDR3 length: 17 residues. Germline-derived CDR1 and CDR2 are SEHNR and FQNEAQ (reference sequence). The CDR3 DNA is TGTGCCAGCAGCCCCGGGACTAGCGGGAGTAACTACAATGAGCAGTTCTTC. Protein sequence: CASSPGTSGSNYNEQFF.

This clone was detected once. The rearrangement links TRBV9 to TRBJ2-2, with D maybe TRBD2 (5 bases). The CDR3 has 15 amino acids. Between the trimmed V and J ends, which lost 4 bases and 1 base, there was a span of 11 bases. Germline loops: CDR1 SGDLS, CDR2 YYNGEE. The CDR3 DNA follows: TGTGCCAGCAGCCCCCGCAGCGGGAACACCGGGGAGCTGTTTTTT. Protein sequence: CASSPRSGNTGELFF.

V usage is TRBV30 and J usage is TRBJ2-7; D may be TRBD1 (5 bases). Germline V CDR1 and CDR2: GTSNPN, SVGIG (reference sequence). The CDR3 loop spans 12 amino acids. Trimming stripped 1 base from V and 3 bases from J, with 7 bases between. The CDR3 is CAWSGTGYEQYF. CDR3 nucleotide sequence: TGTGCCTGGAGTGGTACAGGCTACGAGCAGTACTTC.

V usage is TRBV2 and J usage is TRBJ2-1; D uncertain. The CDR3 is 12 residues long. Trimming removed 6 bases at V and 9 bases at J, with 12 bases between. Per the germline V gene, CDR1 is SNHLY and CDR2 is FYNNEI. The CDR3 sequence is CASSVDSGEQFF. CDR3 sequence (DNA): TGTGCCAGCAGCGTTGACTCGGGTGAGCAGTTCTTC. Full variable domain (rest looked up from reference TRBV2 and TRBJ2-1): EPEVTQTPSHQVTQMGQEVILRCVPISNHLYFYWYRQILGQKVEFLVSFYNNEISEKSEIFDDQFSVERPDGSNFTLKIRSTKLEDSAMYFCASSVDSGEQFFGPGTRLTVL.

The rearrangement uses TRBV6-1 and TRBJ2-3; 9 bases are a match to TRBD2. The CDR3 sequence is 17 residues long. Germline V gene data show CDR1 as MNHNS and CDR2 as SASEGT. V lost 0 bases to trimming and J lost 0 bases; unmatched junction nucleotides: 4. The CDR3 bases are TGTGCCAGCAGTGAAGCCCGGACTAGCGCCAGCACAGATACGCAGTATTTT. This codes for CASSEARTSASTDTQYF.

V and J are TRBV7-8 and TRBJ2-7, with 7 bases aligning to TRBD1. Germline lookup yields CDR1 SGHVS and CDR2 FQNEAQ. CDR3 length: 14 amino acids. Trimming took 4 bases from V and 5 from J; bases not matched to a gene: 8. The CDR3 DNA follows: TGTGCCAGCAGCTCGACAGGGATCGCGGACGAGCAGTACTTC. This translates into CASSSTGIADEQYF.

The J gene is TRBJ2-7, the V gene TRBV5-1; D is perhaps TRBD1 (6 bases). Germline V CDR1 and CDR2: SGHRS, YFSETQ. This CDR3 is built from 14 residues. Deletions cut 2 bases from V and 7 bases from J, with 16 bases between. The CDR3 DNA is TGCGCCAGCAGCTTAGCCCCTCAGGGGCGGGAGCAGTACTTC. Amino acid sequence: CASSLAPQGREQYF.

This chain links TRBV3-1 (or the pseudogene TRBV3-2) with TRBJ1-2; TRBD1 agrees at 7 bases. Trimming removed 3 bases from V and 6 bases from J; junction bases left unmatched: 7. The CDR3 length is 14 residues. In germline, CDR1 is LGHDT, CDR2 YNNKEL (reference sequence). CDR3 in DNA: TGTGCCAGCAGCCACCCACAGGGGCAGGATGGCTACACCTTC. Translation: CASSHPQGQDGYTF.

The V gene is TRBV7-6, the J gene TRBJ1-2, with no clear D. Germline lookup yields CDR1 SGHVS and CDR2 FNYEAQ. The ends were cut back, 5 bases at V and 8 bases at J, with 12 bases in the middle. This CDR3 is 12 amino acids long. CDR3 bases: TGTGCCAGCAGCCTGCCGGTTGGCGGCTACACCTTC. This encodes CASSLPVGGYTF.